Listed below are T cell receptor beta chains from one sample, sequenced in a study of CD8+ T cells in alopecia areata. Profiled with immunoSEQ multiplex PCR; TCRdb holds only in-frame clones, not every one. The sample has 120,000 to 150,000 clones; about four fifths are singletons. The sequencing here drew on CD8+ T cells sorted from blood, taken at week 4, from a patient treated with tofacitinib. The receptor source for this set is a human donor with alopecia areata. Both conserved end residues are part of each CDR3. The order of the fields is J gene, clone size, D gene, V gene, CDR3 DNA, CDR3 protein. A D gene is named only where the DNA matches it firmly. Some rows mark clone size as missing; the rest say once, few, many or name a class of expanded clone.

TRBJ2-3 once NA TRBV5-5 TGTGCCAGCAGCTTGGGGACGGATGGGGGCACAGATACGCAGTATTTT CASSLGTDGGTDTQYF
TRBJ2-1 NA TRBD2 TRBV4-1 TGCGCCAGCAGCCAATTACCCGGGGGGGAGTACAATGAGCAGTTCTTC CASSQLPGGEYNEQFF
TRBJ2-2 NA NA TRBV15 TGTGCCACCAGCATTATCAGGGGGGCCGGGGAGCTGTTTTTT CATSIIRGAGELFF
TRBJ2-3 once NA TRBV18 TGTGCCAGCTCACCACGGGAAGCACCAGATACGCAGTATTTT CASSPREAPDTQYF
TRBJ2-7 NA NA TRBV21-1 TGTGCCAGCAGCGCGCGGGGTGGGGGCGAGCAGTACTTC CASSARGGGEQYF
TRBJ1-1 NA NA TRBV27 TGTGCCAGCAGTATCACGACGGGGGTTAACACTGAAGCTTTCTTT CASSITTGVNTEAFF
TRBJ2-5 few NA TRBV12-5 TGTGCTAGTGCCTCAGACCAGGGGAACCAAGAGACCCAGTACTTC CASASDQGNQETQYF
TRBJ2-3 NA NA TRBV4-3 TGCGCCAGCAGCCCTTTCCCCCAAGAATCAGATACGCAGTATTTT CASSPFPQESDTQYF
TRBJ2-5 NA TRBD2 TRBV7-2 TGTGCCAGCAGCAGTAGCGGGGGGGACCAAGAGACCCAGTACTTC CASSSSGGDQETQYF
TRBJ2-3 NA TRBD2 TRBV4-1 TGCGCCAGCAGCCAATACCCTAGCGGGGGGGTAGTGGATACGCAGTATTTT CASSQYPSGGVVDTQYF
TRBJ2-7 NA TRBD1 TRBV10-2 TGCGCCAGCAGAGAGGGACAGGGAGTTTCCTACGAGCAGTACTTC CASREGQGVSYEQYF
TRBJ1-5 NA NA TRBV10-3 TGTGCCATCAGTGAGGTAGCAGGGCCCAATCAGCCCCAGCATTTT CAISEVAGPNQPQHF
TRBJ2-5 NA NA TRBV6-5 TGTGCCAGCAGTCCCTGGGGGGGGCAGACCCAGTACTTC CASSPWGGQTQYF
TRBJ2-7 NA NA TRBV4-1 TGCGCCAGCAGCCAACCTGGCCTCTACGAGCAGTACTTC CASSQPGLYEQYF
TRBJ1-1 NA TRBD1 TRBV7-9 TGTGCCAGCAGCTTAGAGACAGGGTGGAACACTGAAGCTTTCTTT CASSLETGWNTEAFF
TRBJ1-5 NA NA TRBV7-9 TGTGCCAGCAGCTTCCGAAGCAATCAGCCCCAGCATTTT CASSFRSNQPQHF
TRBJ2-3 NA NA TRBV5-4 TGTGCCAGCAGCGCAGACAGTTCCGATACGCAGTATTTT CASSADSSDTQYF
TRBJ2-7 NA TRBD1 TRBV29-1 TGCAGCGTTGAGGGGGACAGGGCAACTCAGTACTTC CSVEGDRATQYF
TRBJ2-2 NA NA TRBV5-1 TGCGCCAGCAGCGCCGAACAGGGCTCGAACACCGGGGAGCTGTTTTTT CASSAEQGSNTGELFF
TRBJ1-4 NA TRBD1 TRBV7-9 TGTGCCAGCAGCTCGATCAGGGGGCACGATGAAAAACTGTTTTTT CASSSIRGHDEKLFF
TRBJ2-2 NA NA TRBV5-1 TGCGCCAGCAGCTCGCAGGGGGAGCTGTTTTTT CASSSQGELFF
TRBJ2-5 NA NA TRBV15 TGTGCCACCAGCAGAGACATCGCCGGCCCGAGGGCAGAGACCCAGTACTTC CATSRDIAGPRAETQYF
TRBJ2-5 NA NA TRBV23-1 TGCGCCAGCAGTCAATGTCGTAGACTAGGGGGCACGGAAGAGACCCAGTACTTC CASSQCRRLGGTEETQYF
TRBJ2-7 NA NA TRBV2 TGTGCCAGCAGCGAAGAGACAGGAACCTACGAGCAGTACTTC CASSEETGTYEQYF
TRBJ2-7 NA NA TRBV5-8 TGTGCCAGCAGCTGGGGGGACAGTTACGAGCAGTACTTC CASSWGDSYEQYF
TRBJ1-1 NA NA TRBV5-1 TGCGCCAGCAGCTTGGAGGGGAACACTGAAGCTTTCTTT CASSLEGNTEAFF
TRBJ2-7 NA NA TRBV6-1 TGTGCCAGCAGTGGGGGACGGTCCTACGAGCAGTACTTC CASSGGRSYEQYF
TRBJ2-3 NA TRBD2 TRBV29-1 TGCAGCGTTGAAGATCCGAGCGGGGGGCCTTACACAGATACGCAGTATTTT CSVEDPSGGPYTDTQYF
TRBJ2-3 NA NA TRBV4-2 TGTGCCAGCAGCCAAGATATTAGCACAGATACGCAGTATTTT CASSQDISTDTQYF
TRBJ1-1 NA NA TRBV7-9 TGTGCCAGCAGTCGTATAAGGGTCCTGAACACTGAAGCTTTCTTT CASSRIRVLNTEAFF
TRBJ2-3 few TRBD2 TRBV9 TGTGCCAGCAGCTCCCCGGCCGGGACTAGCGGGGGGGCTCTCACAGATACGCAGTATTTT CASSSPAGTSGGALTDTQYF
TRBJ2-7 NA NA TRBV7-9 TGTGCCAGCAGCTCAAATTACGAGCAGTACTTC CASSSNYEQYF
TRBJ1-1 once NA TRBV27 TGTGCCAGCAGCCCCTTGGGGAGGAACACTGAAGCTTTCTTT CASSPLGRNTEAFF
TRBJ1-1 once NA TRBV7-8 TGTGCCAGCAGCTTGTACAGCACTGAAGCTTTCTTT CASSLYSTEAFF
TRBJ2-1 once TRBD2 TRBV5-1 TGCGCCAGCAGACCGGGACTAGCTGAGAGTTACAATGAGCAGTTCTTC CASRPGLAESYNEQFF
TRBJ1-2 once NA TRBV6-5 TGTGCCAGCAGTTACTCGATTTTCGGTGGCTACACCTTC CASSYSIFGGYTF
TRBJ2-2 NA NA TRBV4-1 TGCGCCAGCAGCCAAGGGGTTGCCACCGGGGAGCTGTTTTTT CASSQGVATGELFF
TRBJ1-2 NA TRBD1 TRBV4-1 TGCGCCAGCAGCCAAGATTGGGACAGGGGAGACTATGGCTACACCTTC CASSQDWDRGDYGYTF
TRBJ2-1 NA NA TRBV6-5 TGTGCCAGCAGTTACCGCGGGGCTGTGGACAATGAGCAGTTCTTC CASSYRGAVDNEQFF
TRBJ2-5 NA NA TRBV13 TGTGCCAGCAGCTTAGTAGATGGGCAAGAGACCCAGTACTTC CASSLVDGQETQYF
TRBJ2-1 NA NA TRBV7-9 TGTGCCAGCAGCTTAAAACACAGGGCGATTTACAATGAGCAGTTCTTC CASSLKHRAIYNEQFF
TRBJ2-7 NA NA TRBV27 TGTGCCAGCAGTTTGGCTGGGTTGAACAAATACGAGCAGTACTTC CASSLAGLNKYEQYF
TRBJ2-1 NA NA TRBV2 TGTGCCAGCAGTGGTAACGAGCAGTTCTTC CASSGNEQFF
TRBJ2-1 few NA TRBV6-1 TGTGCCAGCAGTGGGGGCAGTAGCGGCATCTACAATGAGCAGTTCTTC CASSGGSSGIYNEQFF
TRBJ2-7 NA TRBD2 TRBV4-1 TGCGCCAGCAGCCAGCAGATTAGCGGGGCCTCCTACGAGCAGTACTTC CASSQQISGASYEQYF
TRBJ1-6 NA NA TRBV4-3 TGCGCCAGCAGCCTCCGGGGTAACGAGTCACCCCTCCACTTT CASSLRGNESPLHF
TRBJ1-4 NA NA TRBV7-8 TGTGCCAGCAGCCGGACCCCGGGGAATGAAAAACTGTTTTTT CASSRTPGNEKLFF
TRBJ2-3 NA NA TRBV29-1 TGCAGCGTTTCCGAAGGAACAGATACGCAGTATTTT CSVSEGTDTQYF
TRBJ2-7 NA NA TRBV7-8 TGTGCCAGCAGCTCAGCCCACGAAGGGGAAGACGAGCAGTACTTC CASSSAHEGEDEQYF
TRBJ2-5 once NA TRBV4-3 TGCGCCAGCAGCCAAGGGAGGGACCAAGAGACCCAGTACTTC CASSQGRDQETQYF